Listed here are 2 T cell receptor beta chains from one sample, sequenced in a study of cytomegalovirus exposure and HLA in healthy donors. TCRdb's copy holds only in-frame clones and misses some; the assay was immunoSEQ multiplex PCR. The sample lists some 240,000 clones; approximately 87% were seen once. The sample comprised PBMCs. The receptors were sampled from a young woman in good health and CMV-seronegative.

This clone appeared a few times. The chain has TRBV11-2 and TRBJ2-7; 7 bases match TRBD1. The CDR3 contains 16 residues. V shed 5 bases, J shed 3 bases, and the junction held 13 bases outside the gene matches. Germline lookup yields CDR1 SGHAT and CDR2 FQNNGV. The CDR3 bases are TGTGCCAGCAGCCCCGGTTGGGGGACAGCCCACTACGAGCAGTACTTC. Translating gives CASSPGWGTAHYEQYF.

The chain links TRBV6-1 to TRBJ1-2; D is undetermined. CDR1 is MNHNS, CDR2 SASEGT, per germline. The CDR3 loop spans 14 amino acids. V shed 1 base and J shed 4 bases, with 10 bases lying between them. In DNA form, the CDR3 reads TGTGCCAGCAGTGAAGGGGGAGGCTCCTATGGCTACACCTTC. Translation: CASSEGGGSYGYTF.